Many counts were recorded for the clone carrying this T cell receptor (beta chain). Investigators profiled TCR beta VDJ and CDR3 from genomic DNA template. TCRdb itself ran the reads through MiXCR, one entry per CDR3 protein. This sample has some 170,000 distinct CDR3 sequences, with just under 45% found just once. These data come from a study of CD8+CD57+ T cells in acquired aplastic anemia. V was clipped by 1 base and J by 7 bases, with 16 bases between them. The germline V gene has CDR1 LGHNA and CDR2 YSLEER. The CDR3 extends over 15 amino acids. The sequence was collected from a human donor in good health. V usage is TRBV4-3 and J usage is TRBJ1-1; D might be TRBD1 (5 bases). Source material: sorted CD4+, CD8+, or CD8+CD57+ T cells (not recorded which) from PBMCs. CDR3 protein: CASSQVYGGKVEAFF. The CDR3 nucleotides are TGCGCCAGCAGCCAAGTCTACGGGGGAAAAGTTGAAGCTTTCTTT.